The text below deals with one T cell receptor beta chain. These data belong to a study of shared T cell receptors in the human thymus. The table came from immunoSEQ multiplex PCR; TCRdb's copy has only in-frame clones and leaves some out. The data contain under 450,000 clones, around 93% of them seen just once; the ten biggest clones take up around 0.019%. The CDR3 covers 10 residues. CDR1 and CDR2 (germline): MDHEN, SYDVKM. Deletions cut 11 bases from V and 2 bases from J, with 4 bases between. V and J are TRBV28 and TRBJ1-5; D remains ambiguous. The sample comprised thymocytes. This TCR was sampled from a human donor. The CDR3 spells CAAGNQPQHF. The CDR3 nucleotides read TGTGCCGCGGGCAATCAGCCCCAGCATTTT.